This is a list of T cell receptor beta chains from one sample in a study of blood T cell repertoires in COVID-19. The repertoire was sequenced with immunoSEQ multiplex PCR; TCRdb's copy has only in-frame clones and lacks some. Seen here are fewer than 250,000 clones, 83% observed once, and the top ten hold 3.6%. The sequenced sample was PBMCs or T cells enriched from blood (not recorded which). The receptors here all came from a woman in her thirties or forties who had been exposed to COVID-19. Each CDR3 is given with its conserved first and last residue. The D gene is left open where the match is weak. Some rows have no size entry. The others give once, few or many, or a class for an expanded clone.

TRBJ2-1 | once | TRBD1 | TRBV27 | CASSPRTGMNEQFF | TGTGCCAGCAGTCCCCGGACAGGTATGAATGAGCAGTTCTTC
TRBJ1-1 | NA | TRBD1 | TRBV27 | CASTITGGVNTEAFF | TGTGCCAGCACCATAACAGGGGGAGTGAACACTGAAGCTTTCTTT
TRBJ2-3 | NA | TRBD2 | TRBV6-2/TRBV6-3 | CASSSPWLAGSTDTQYF | TGTGCCAGCAGTTCCCCTTGGCTAGCGGGGAGCACAGATACGCAGTATTTT
TRBJ1-1 | NA | TRBD1 | TRBV6-5 | CASSYSGTANTEAFF | TGTGCCAGCAGTTACTCGGGGACAGCCAACACTGAAGCTTTCTTT
TRBJ2-1 | NA | NA | TRBV7-9 | CASSPYSDSLNEQFF | TGTGCCAGCAGCCCATACTCGGACAGCTTAAATGAGCAGTTCTTC
TRBJ2-1 | NA | NA | TRBV9 | CASSVVGDGNEQFF | TGTGCCAGCAGCGTAGTGGGCGACGGCAATGAGCAGTTCTTC
TRBJ2-2 | NA | TRBD2 | TRBV14 | CASSHPLAGPNTGELFF | TGTGCCAGCAGCCACCCCCTAGCGGGGCCCAACACCGGGGAGCTGTTTTTT
TRBJ1-2 | few | TRBD1 | TRBV6-5 | CASRLGQGDYGYTF | TGTGCCAGCAGACTCGGACAGGGCGATTATGGCTACACCTTC
TRBJ1-4 | NA | NA | TRBV2 | CASTDGGAANEKLFF | TGTGCCAGCACCGACGGGGGGGCAGCTAATGAAAAACTGTTTTTT
TRBJ2-7 | NA | NA | TRBV27 | CASSFYGGEGYEQYF | TGTGCCAGCAGTTTTTACGGGGGTGAAGGCTACGAGCAGTACTTC
TRBJ1-1 | NA | NA | TRBV9 | CASSPTGGNTEAFF | TGTGCCAGCAGCCCCACGGGGGGAAACACTGAAGCTTTCTTT
TRBJ1-1 | NA | NA | TRBV5-1 | CASSFPGGTEAFF | TGCGCCAGCAGCTTTCCCGGGGGAACTGAAGCTTTCTTT
TRBJ1-5 | few | TRBD1 | TRBV18 | CASSNTGASNQPQHF | TGTGCCAGCTCAAATACAGGGGCGAGCAATCAGCCCCAGCATTTT
TRBJ1-3 | NA | NA | TRBV9 | CASRPLGRNSGNTIYF | TGTGCCAGCAGACCCCTCGGTAGAAACTCTGGAAACACCATATATTTT
TRBJ2-1 | NA | TRBD2 | TRBV7-9 | CASSPGGAGSGSPQFF | TGTGCCAGCAGCCCGGGGGGAGCGGGGAGCGGTTCACCACAGTTCTTC
TRBJ2-7 | once | TRBD1 | TRBV11-2 | CASSFGDSRSYEQYF | TGTGCCAGCAGCTTCGGGGACAGTCGCTCCTACGAGCAGTACTTC
TRBJ2-2 | NA | TRBD1 | TRBV19 | CASRPGTVHTGELFF | TGTGCCAGTAGACCCGGGACAGTCCACACCGGGGAGCTGTTTTTT